The entry below gives a single T cell receptor (beta chain) sequence along with its context. Its antigen is not identified. The sample originates from a study of T cells expressing NK-cell markers. Background on the study: Sorted CD3+CD56-NKG2C+, CD3+CD56+NKG2C- and CD3+CD56+NKG2C+ T cells were the source of the TCR beta repertoires. HCMV serostatus: most of the eight sequenced donors positive, one negative. Study conclusions and caveats: HCMV specificity of the expanded NKG2C+ T cell clones was not established. Where a handful of donors were concerned, these clonotypes also led the CD3+CD56-NKG2C+ fraction.

From the 5' RACE reads, TCRdb lists one entry per CDR3 protein and no DNA. The table lists a few hundred thousand distinct CDR3 sequences. CDR3 length equals 13 residues. The germline V gene has CDR1 MNHEY and CDR2 SVGEGT. The rearrangement uses TRBV6-2 or TRBV6-3 and TRBJ1-1; TCRdb returns TRBD1, unconfirmable since there is no DNA. Sequenced material: blood T cells: a sorted CD56 or NKG2C T cell subset, CD4+ or CD8+ T cells, or bulk PBMC T cells (not recorded which). This TCR derives from a man aged 18-69 years in good health. Here the CDR3 reads CASRNGQGIEAFF.